This T cell receptor beta chain was sequenced during a study of blood T cells in healthy people across ages. The sample holds a few counts of this clonotype. Its antigen is unknown. Germline lookup yields CDR1 MDHEN and CDR2 SYDVKM. This CDR3 has 14 amino acids. Losses at the gene ends were 7 bases for V and 3 bases for J; bases not matched to a gene: 6. A sample-barcoded 5' primer and a J-beta primer mix were used in a second PCR of roughly 6 to 11 cycles. TCRdb reprocessed the 5' RACE reads with MiXCR, giving one entry per CDR3 protein. The repertoire holds roughly 1.9 million distinct CDR3 sequences, with 35% to 50% as singletons. The study's findings and limits: Percentage of naive T cells showed a strong correlation with TCR beta diversity.

V is TRBV28 and J is TRBJ2-3; TRBD2 matches at 8 bases. The sequenced material came from blood. This TCR came from a human donor in good health. DNA for the CDR3: TGTGCCAGCATCGCCGGGACTAGAACAGATACGCAGTATTTT. The encoded protein is CASIAGTRTDTQYF.